Described below is a single T cell receptor (beta chain) sequence and its context. Its antigen is undetermined. The entry originates in a study of cytomegalovirus exposure and HLA in healthy donors. Study-wide context: A preliminary data release comprised tens of millions of unique TCRs obtained from HLA-typed donors. Findings of the study overall: In a later analysis, TCR beta V- and J-gene trimming was associated with a missense DCLRE1C variant. Later analysis suggested links between common viral pathogens and several top significant clusters. Associated with cytomegalovirus, according to the listing, were 150 to 200 TCR beta chains.

Use of 60 Vbeta and 13 Jbeta primers characterized the PCR. The assay was immunoSEQ multiplex PCR, and TCRdb's table has in-frame clones only and misses some. The data contain over 110,000 clones, 73% of them singletons. The V and J ends lost 7 bases and 3 bases, in that order; junction bases with no gene match: 6. The CDR3 totals 14 residues. CDR1 is MNHNY, CDR2 SVGAGI, per germline (reference sequence). This receptor was identified in a middle-aged woman in good health and CMV-seronegative. V is TRBV6-6 and J is TRBJ1-5; the match to TRBD1 covers 7 bases. The sequencing sample was made of PBMCs. The CDR3 sequence: CASTLGQFNQPQHF. The CDR3 DNA sequence: TGTGCCAGCACCCTGGGACAGTTCAATCAGCCCCAGCATTTT.